This T cell receptor beta chain came from a study of OX40 agonist ivuxolimab in advanced cancers. Points on this clone: What it binds is not known.

Profiled with immunoSEQ multiplex PCR; TCRdb holds only in-frame clones, not every one. The repertoire has more than 20,000 clones, around 85% of them found once; the top ten carry 26%. V shed 1 base and J shed 7 bases, with 12 bases lying between them. The CDR3 covers 13 residues. The germline gives CDR1 SGDLS, CDR2 YYNGEE. General study results and limits: Nonresponders included some who also had low normalized T-cell clonal expansion.

The sequence was collected from an adult with an advanced solid tumor such as melanoma, head and neck, liver or kidney cancer. The chain carries TRBV9 and TRBJ2-7, with a possible D match to TRBD2 (6 bases). The sample here was CD4+ or CD8+ T cells sorted from blood, taken in a trial of the OX40 agonist ivuxolimab. The CDR3: CASSVFSGEEQYF. For the CDR3, the DNA is TGTGCCAGCAGCGTATTTAGCGGTGAGGAGCAGTACTTC.